This T cell receptor (beta chain) was profiled in a study of CD8+CD57+ T cells in acquired aplastic anemia. As for the study in general: The average for DNA from sorted CD4+ and CD8+ cells was 3.2 ug.

Genomic DNA constituted the template upon which TCR beta VDJ and CDR3 profiling was performed. MiXCR, applied by TCRdb to the reads, yields one record per CDR3 protein. The sample shows about 190,000 distinct CDR3 sequences, roughly half of them seen only once. This clonotype was recorded many times. The CDR3 contains 14 residues. V gave up 1 base and J gave up 2 bases, with 9 bases separating them. CDR1 is SGHTA and CDR2 is FQGNSA in the germline V gene. The clonotype comes from a human donor in good health, serving as a control. The sample was sorted CD4+, CD8+, or CD8+CD57+ T cells (not recorded which) from PBMCs. The V and J genes are TRBV7-2 and TRBJ2-7; possible D gene TRBD1, 5 bases. The CDR3 here is CASSLEGWAYEQYF. DNA for the CDR3: TGTGCCAGCAGCTTAGAGGGGTGGGCCTACGAGCAGTACTTC. Full variable domain (rest looked up from reference TRBV7-2 and TRBJ2-7): GAGVSQSPSNKVTEKGKDVELRCDPISGHTALYWYRQSLGQGLEFLIYFQGNSAPDKSGLPSDRFSAERTGGSVSTLTIQRTQQEDSAVYLCASSLEGWAYEQYFGPGTRLTVT.